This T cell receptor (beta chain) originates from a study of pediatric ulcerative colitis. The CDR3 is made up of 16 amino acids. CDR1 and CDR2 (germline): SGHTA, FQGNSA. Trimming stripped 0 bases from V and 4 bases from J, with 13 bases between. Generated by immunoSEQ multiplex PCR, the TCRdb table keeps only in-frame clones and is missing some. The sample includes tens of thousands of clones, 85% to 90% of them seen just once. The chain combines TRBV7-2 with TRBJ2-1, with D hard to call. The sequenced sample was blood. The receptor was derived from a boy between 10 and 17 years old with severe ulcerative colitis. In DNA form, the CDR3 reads TGTGCCAGCAGCTTAGCGTGGGGTTCCTATTACAATGAGCAGTTCTTC. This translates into CASSLAWGSYYNEQFF.